The 12 T cell receptor beta chains given below trace back to one sample, sequenced in a study of T cells in localized non-small cell lung cancer. Profiling relied on immunoSEQ multiplex PCR, and the TCRdb table lists in-frame clones only, not all of them. Seen here are roughly 800 clones, about 21% observed once, and the top ten hold roughly a quarter. The input for sequencing was normal lung tissue next to the tumor, taken before any cancer treatment. The receptors shown here come from a female donor older than 55 with stage I lung adenocarcinoma.

This clone was picked up a small number of times. V and J are TRBV28 and TRBJ2-2, with D maybe TRBD1 (6 bases). The V gene lost 8 bases and the J gene lost 5 bases, with 12 bases spanning the gap. CDR1 MDHEN and CDR2 SYDVKM come from the germline V gene. This CDR3 region has 13 residues. The CDR3 is CASENRGTGELFF. The DNA of the CDR3 is TGTGCCAGCGAAAATAGGGGGACCGGGGAGCTGTTTTTT.

The chain couples TRBV11-3 to TRBJ1-3; TRBD1 matches 7 bases. The J segment lost 1 base and the V segment lost 5 bases, leaving 8 bases of the junction unmatched. This CDR3 has 16 residues. The germline CDR1 and CDR2 sequences are SGHNT and YENEEA. Here the CDR3 reads CASSRGQVQSGNTIYF. CDR3 DNA sequence: TGTGCCAGCAGCAGAGGACAGGTTCAATCTGGAAACACCATATATTTT.

This clone has more than one count but fewer than ten. The CDR3 sequence is CASSYSGGTGARFLEAFF. The CDR3 nucleotides read TGTGCCAGCAGTTACTCAGGGGGGACAGGGGCTCGGTTCCTTGAAGCTTTCTTT. The chain combines TRBV6-8 with TRBJ1-1; 10 nucleotides line up with TRBD1. Germline values: CDR1 MNHGY, CDR2 SAAAGT. V was pared by 0 bases and J by 7 bases, with 14 bases of the junction left unmatched. CDR3 size: 18 residues.

Sample share makes this clone hyperexpanded. J is TRBJ2-3 and V is TRBV30; no clear D gene. Germline V gene sequence: CDR1 GTSNPN, CDR2 SVGIG (reference sequence). The CDR3 spans 14 residues. V lost 4 bases, J lost 0 bases, and 11 bases lay in between. The CDR3 bases are TGTGCCTGGAACGCAGAGACTAGCACAGATACGCAGTATTTT. It codes for CAWNAETSTDTQYF.

This clone was detected only once. The chain employs TRBV16 and TRBJ1-2; no clear D. V was shortened by 5 bases and J by 4 bases, with 23 bases between the two germline ends. CDR3 length: 17 amino acids. From germline, CDR1 is KGHSY and CDR2 FQNENV. Here the CDR3 reads CASSSHRFVRKTYGYTF. The CDR3 DNA reads TGTGCCAGCAGCTCTCATAGGTTCGTTAGAAAGACCTATGGCTACACCTTC.

The chain has TRBV19 and TRBJ2-5, with D possibly being TRBD2 (5 bases). This CDR3 is built from 13 residues. CDR1 and CDR2 from the germline V gene are LNHDA and SQIVND (reference sequence). V was pared by 6 bases and J by 1 base, with 9 bases between. CDR3 region: CASSQTIQETQYF. The CDR3 nucleotides read TGTGCCAGTAGCCAGACTATCCAAGAGACCCAGTACTTC.

The chain uses TRBV15 and TRBJ2-7; D might be TRBD1 (5 bases). The V gene's germline CDR1 is LNHNV and CDR2 YYDKDF (reference sequence). The V gene lost 1 base and the J gene lost 6 bases, with 13 bases spanning the gap. This CDR3 region has 14 residues. CDR3 coding DNA: TGTGCCACCAGCAGAGCAGGGATCCCCTTCGAGCAGTACTTC. This codes for CATSRAGIPFEQYF.

The chain joins TRBV19 to TRBJ1-1; no firm D call. This CDR3 comprises 13 residues. Trimming removed 3 bases from V and 5 bases from J, with 10 bases in between. Per germline, CDR1 LNHDA and CDR2 SQIVND (reference sequence). CDR3 in amino acids: CASSIGPGTEAFF. The CDR3 nucleotides are TGTGCCAGTAGTATCGGGCCGGGGACTGAAGCTTTCTTT. Full variable domain (outside the CDR3, taken from reference TRBV19 and TRBJ1-1): DGGITQSPKYLFRKEGQNVTLSCEQNLNHDAMYWYRQDPGQGLRLIYYSQIVNDFQKGDIAEGYSVSREKKESFPLTVTSAQKNPTAFYLCASSIGPGTEAFFGQGTRLTVV.

The V and J genes are TRBV29-1 and TRBJ1-1; D remains unclear. This CDR3 has 16 amino acids. CDR1 and CDR2 (germline): SQVTM, ANQGSEA. Trimming pared 4 bases from V and 0 bases from J, leaving 18 bases between. CDR3: CSVVPTNRALNTEAFF. In DNA, the CDR3 is TGCAGCGTTGTCCCTACGAACCGGGCCTTGAACACTGAAGCTTTCTTT.

This clone is deemed medium-sized. The CDR3 here is CASSKGRTPETQYF. CDR3 DNA: TGTGCCAGCAGCAAAGGACGAACCCCAGAGACCCAGTACTTC. This chain connects TRBV9 to TRBJ2-5; no clear D. The length of the CDR3 is 14 residues. Germline CDR1 is SGDLS and CDR2 is YYNGEE. Trimming took off 4 bases at V and 4 bases at J, with 14 bases between the two ends.

The chain combines TRBV6-8 with TRBJ2-1; either TRBD1 or TRBD2 may fit D (5 bases each). V gave up 4 bases and J gave up 5 bases, with 15 bases separating them. CDR1 and CDR2 (germline): MNHGY, SAAAGT. This CDR3 is 15 amino acids long. The CDR3 loop reads CASSSGRGGHNEQFF. In DNA, the CDR3 is TGTGCCAGCAGTTCGGGACGGGGCGGCCACAATGAGCAGTTCTTC.

The sample holds a few counts of this clone. The V gene is TRBV6-8, the J gene TRBJ2-1; possibly TRBD1 for D (5 bases). V lost 10 bases, J lost 4 bases, and 20 bases lay in between. Germline CDR1 reads MNHGY; CDR2 reads SAAAGT. The CDR3 spans 15 residues. CDR3 in amino acids: CAIRDPQGPYNEQFF. The CDR3 nucleotides are TGTGCCATCAGAGACCCGCAGGGCCCTTACAATGAGCAGTTCTTC.